A single sample is the source of the 4 T cell receptor beta chains below, sequenced in a study of cytomegalovirus exposure and HLA in healthy donors. The PCR made use of 60 Vbeta and 13 Jbeta primers. Some clones are missing from TCRdb's copy, which holds only in-frame ones; the method was immunoSEQ multiplex PCR. The sample holds some 200,000 clones. Sequencing was performed on PBMCs. These receptors were taken from a man aged 25-45 years in good health and CMV-seronegative.

V gene TRBV9 combines with J gene TRBJ2-1; D remains unclear. The germline CDR1 and CDR2 sequences are SGDLS and YYNGEE. Trimming cost V 1 base and J 6 bases, with 8 bases left between them. The CDR3 has 13 residues. CDR3 residues: CASSVSYGNEQFF. The CDR3 coding sequence is TGTGCCAGCAGCGTAAGCTACGGCAATGAGCAGTTCTTC. Using reference TRBV9 and TRBJ2-1 for the parts outside the CDR3, the full variable domain is DSGVTQTPKHLITATGQRVTLRCSPRSGDLSVYWYQQSLDQGLQFLIQYYNGEERAKGNILERFSAQQFPDLHSELNLSSLELGDSALYFCASSVSYGNEQFFGPGTRLTVL.

The CDR3 loop reads CAISGGLAGGVTDTQYF. The CDR3 DNA follows: TGTGCCATCAGTGGCGGACTAGCGGGAGGGGTCACAGATACGCAGTATTTT. The J gene is TRBJ2-3, the V gene TRBV10-3, with TRBD2 identical over 15 bases. With 4 bases clipped from V and 2 bases from J, the junction kept 4 bases outside the gene matches. Germline CDR1 ENHRY, CDR2 SYGVKD. The CDR3 is made up of 17 amino acids.

The V call is TRBV11-3, the J call TRBJ2-2; D possibly corresponds to TRBD2 (7 bases). The germline V gene has CDR1 SGHNT and CDR2 YENEEA. V was trimmed by 8 bases and J by 3 bases, leaving 13 bases between them. CDR3 length equals 14 residues. Written as DNA, the CDR3 is TGTGCCAGCTTTAGGGGGGGTGACACCGGGGAGCTGTTTTTT. This sequence encodes CASFRGGDTGELFF. Variable domain in full (rest from reference TRBV11-3 and TRBJ2-2): EAGVVQSPRYKIIEKKQPVAFWCNPISGHNTLYWYLQNLGQGPELLIRYENEEAVDDSQLPKDRFSAERLKGVDSTLKIQPAELGDSAVYLCASFRGGDTGELFFGEGSRLTVL.

DNA for the CDR3: TGTGCCAGCAGTTTATCCTTTGAGGGTCGGGGCAATGAGCAGTTCTTC. This translates into CASSLSFEGRGNEQFF. The chain has TRBV27 and TRBJ2-1; weak D call: TRBD2 (5 bases). The CDR3 loop spans 16 amino acids. From germline, CDR1 is MNHEY and CDR2 SMNVEV (reference sequence). Trimming removed 0 bases from V and 6 bases from J, with 15 bases in between.